This TCR beta chain was recovered during a study of radiation and T cells in renal cell carcinoma. Study-wide findings and caveats: Top tumor clonotypes rose in blood 2 weeks post-radiation, then contracted.

The time point: blood 4 weeks post-SBRT, at nephrectomy. Treatment meaning: 15 Gy SBRT to primary tumor, nephrectomy 4 weeks later. Worth noting for this clone: What it binds is not known.

The V gene end was trimmed by 0 bases and the J gene end by 0 bases; junction bases not matched to a gene: 5. The germline gives CDR1 MRHNA, CDR2 SNTAGT. The CDR3 consists of 17 residues. Assay used: immunoSEQ multiplex PCR; TCRdb lists only in-frame clones, some missing. Of roughly 90,000 clones listed, around four fifths are singletons. This clonotype was obtained from a man between 45 and 60 years old with renal cell carcinoma. The genes are TRBV6-4 and TRBJ1-5; 7 bases fit TRBD1. The source was blood, collected from a patient whose treatment included radiotherapy and nephrectomy. This chain's CDR3 is CASSDSGTDYSNQPQHF. Here the CDR3 DNA reads TGTGCCAGCAGTGACTCGGGGACAGATTATAGCAATCAGCCCCAGCATTTT.